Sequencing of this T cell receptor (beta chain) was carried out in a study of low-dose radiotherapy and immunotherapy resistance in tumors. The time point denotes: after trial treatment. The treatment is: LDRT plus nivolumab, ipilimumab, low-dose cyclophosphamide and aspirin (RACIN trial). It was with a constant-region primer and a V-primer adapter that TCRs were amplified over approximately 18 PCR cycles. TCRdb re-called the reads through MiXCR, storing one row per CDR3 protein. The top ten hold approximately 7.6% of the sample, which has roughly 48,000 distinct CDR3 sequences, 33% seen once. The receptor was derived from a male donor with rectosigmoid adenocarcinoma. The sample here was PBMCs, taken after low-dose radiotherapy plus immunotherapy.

The CDR3: CASGSNSRSPEAFF. DNA for the CDR3: TGTGCCAGCGGGTCGAACAGCAGAAGCCCTGAAGCTTTCTTT. The chain is built from TRBV2 and TRBJ1-1; D is ambiguous. Germline CDR1 and CDR2: SNHLY and FYNNEI. V was pared by 8 bases and J by 6 bases, with 19 bases between. CDR3 size: 14 residues.